This T cell receptor beta chain was observed in a study of blood T cell repertoires in COVID-19. Adults between about 18 and 95 years of age took part from 20 to 25 US areas. This CDR3 contains 15 residues. Per the germline V gene, CDR1 is SGHAT and CDR2 is FQNNGV. Trimming removed 5 bases at V and 2 bases at J, with 16 bases between. Only in-frame clones appear in the TCRdb table, and some are missing; sequencing was by immunoSEQ multiplex PCR. The data contain around 430,000 clones, 85% to 90% of them seen just once; the ten biggest clones take up approximately 9.3%. V and J are TRBV11-2 and TRBJ2-7; tentative D call: TRBD1 (5 bases). The receptor comes from a woman aged 45-65 years who had recovered from COVID-19. Sequenced input: PBMCs or T cells enriched from blood (not recorded which). The CDR3 DNA follows: TGTGCCAGCAGCCTCTATGGGGCAGATACCTACGAGCAGTACTTC. This translates into CASSLYGADTYEQYF.